The 29 T cell receptor beta chains below all came from one sample that was sequenced in a study of early T cells in non-severe SARS-CoV-2 infection. TCRdb analysed the 5' RACE reads with MiXCR anew, one entry per CDR3 protein. The sample includes about 86,000 distinct CDR3 sequences, under 15% of them seen just once. Sequencing was done on a sample of whole blood. These receptor sequences come from an adult who was a healthcare worker with PCR-confirmed SARS-CoV-2 infection or an uninfected control (not recorded which).

V usage is TRBV29-1 and J usage is TRBJ2-4, with D possibly being TRBD2 (6 bases). Per germline, CDR1 SQVTM and CDR2 ANQGSEA. This CDR3 spans 12 amino acids. V was cut by 3 bases and J by 8 bases, with 11 bases left in between. CDR3 amino acids: CSVDGERDIQYF. DNA of the CDR3: TGCAGCGTTGATGGGGAGCGGGACATTCAGTACTTC.

This rearrangement joins TRBV28 to TRBJ2-7; the D is unclear. Trimming shortened V by 3 bases and J by 0 bases, and 15 bases separated the two germline ends. Germline V lookup: CDR1 MDHEN, CDR2 SYDVKM. The CDR3 runs 16 residues. This chain's CDR3 is CASSLSLVGLSYEQYF. As DNA, the CDR3 is TGTGCCAGCAGTTTGAGTTTGGTGGGCCTCTCCTACGAGCAGTACTTC.

This clonotype was recorded many times. The rearrangement joins TRBV7-2 to TRBJ2-7, with D unresolved. The CDR3 sequence is 12 residues long. Per the germline V gene, CDR1 is SGHTA and CDR2 is FQGNSA. The ends were cut back, 2 bases at V and 7 bases at J, with 9 bases in the middle. CDR3 sequence reads: CASSLKLGEQYF. CDR3 bases: TGTGCCAGCAGCTTAAAGCTTGGTGAGCAGTACTTC.

V and J are TRBV28 and TRBJ2-3; D is uncertain. This CDR3 region has 12 residues. V lost 7 bases, J lost 5 bases, and 10 bases lay in between. From germline, CDR1 is MDHEN and CDR2 SYDVKM. In DNA, the CDR3 is TGTGCCAGCATCGCAGATCGAGATACGCAGTATTTT. Protein: CASIADRDTQYF.

There are a few counts of this clonotype. V and J are TRBV11-2 and TRBJ1-1; D is ambiguous. From germline, CDR1 is SGHAT and CDR2 FQNNGV. The CDR3 is made up of 11 amino acids. V was trimmed by 5 bases and J by 3 bases, leaving 4 bases between them. The CDR3 is CASSPYTEAFF. CDR3 nucleotide sequence: TGTGCCAGCAGCCCCTACACTGAAGCTTTCTTT. The variable domain in full, with the rest retrieved from reference TRBV11-2 and TRBJ1-1, is EAGVAQSPRYKIIEKRQSVAFWCNPISGHATLYWYQQILGQGPKLLIQFQNNGVVDDSQLPKDRFSAERLKGVDSTLKIQPAKLEDSAVYLCASSPYTEAFFGQGTRLTVV.

The table lists this clonotype with many counts. This chain uses TRBV7-6 with TRBJ2-7; the D gene is possibly TRBD2 (5 bases). Trimming pared 3 bases from V and 2 bases from J, leaving 20 bases between. The germline V gene encodes CDR1 SGHVS and CDR2 FNYEAQ. CDR3 size: 17 residues. The CDR3: CASSLYPEGPIPYEQYF. CDR3 DNA sequence: TGTGCCAGCAGCTTGTACCCCGAGGGCCCTATACCCTACGAGCAGTACTTC.

A few counts support this clonotype. The chain employs TRBV3-1 and TRBJ2-5; 11 nucleotides agree with TRBD2. Germline V gives CDR1 LGHDT, CDR2 YNNKEL (reference sequence). This CDR3 is 17 amino acids long. J lost 2 bases, V lost 5 bases, and 10 bases had no gene match. The DNA for the CDR3 is TGTGCCAGCAGCTCCGGTAGGGGACTAGCGGAACAAGAGACCCAGTACTTC. This translates into CASSSGRGLAEQETQYF.

This clonotype showed up many times. The V gene is TRBV12-3 or TRBV12-4, the J gene TRBJ2-3; D remains unclear. V was clipped by 6 bases and J by 3 bases, with 4 bases between them. CDR3 size: 11 residues. The CDR3, as DNA: TGTGCCAGCAGGTTGACAGATACGCAGTATTTT. It yields the protein CASRLTDTQYF.

This clonotype was counted a few times. The rearrangement uses TRBV7-6 and TRBJ2-7; unclear D gene. The V end was cut by 1 base, the J end by 5 bases, with 15 bases between. Germline V gene sequence: CDR1 SGHVS, CDR2 FNYEAQ. CDR3 size: 15 residues. The CDR3: CASSLVPGTTNEQYF. The CDR3 coding sequence is TGTGCCAGCAGCTTAGTACCCGGAACAACGAACGAGCAGTACTTC.

This clonotype was detected many times. The chain has TRBV3-1 and TRBJ1-5; D gene uncertain. Germline values: CDR1 LGHDT, CDR2 YNNKEL (reference sequence). The CDR3 contains 14 residues. V was shortened by 4 bases and J by 7 bases, with 14 bases between the two germline ends. CDR3 coding DNA: TGTGCCAGCAGCCGGATGTCGGTCGGGCAGCCCCAGCATTTT. This codes for CASSRMSVGQPQHF.

A few counts support this clonotype. This chain uses TRBV29-1 with TRBJ2-7; D gene unclear. Germline V gene lookup returns CDR1 SQVTM and CDR2 ANQGSEA. The CDR3 runs 15 residues. V was shortened by 0 bases and J by 3 bases, with 15 bases between the two germline ends. Here the CDR3 DNA reads TGCAGCGTTGAAGATTCGAACAGTCTTCTCTACGAGCAGTACTTC. Its protein product is CSVEDSNSLLYEQYF.

The J gene is TRBJ2-7, the V gene TRBV12-3 or TRBV12-4; 9 nucleotides line up with TRBD2. J lost 6 bases, V lost 2 bases, and 5 bases had no gene match. CDR3 length: 14 residues. CDR3 residues: CASSLRGTSPEQYF. CDR3 in DNA: TGTGCCAGCAGTTTACGCGGGACTAGCCCCGAGCAGTACTTC.

The V and J genes are TRBV7-8 and TRBJ2-3, with 7 positions matching TRBD2. Trimming removed 5 bases from V and 3 bases from J; junction bases left unmatched: 14. Germline V CDR1 and CDR2: SGHVS, FQNEAQ. CDR3 length: 17 amino acids. The CDR3, as DNA: TGTGCCAGCAGCCCCAGAACGGGGGGAGTGATGACAGATACGCAGTATTTT. This translates into CASSPRTGGVMTDTQYF.

This clonotype was seen more than once but under ten times. This chain links TRBV11-2 with TRBJ2-1, with a possible D match to TRBD2 (5 bases). CDR3 length: 13 amino acids. V was clipped by 4 bases and J by 9 bases, with 13 bases between them. Germline CDR1 is SGHAT and CDR2 is FQNNGV. CDR3 in amino acids: CASSSARVSEQFF. In DNA, the CDR3 is TGTGCCAGCAGCTCCGCGAGGGTGAGTGAGCAGTTCTTC. Filled out from reference TRBV11-2 and TRBJ2-1, the complete variable domain reads EAGVAQSPRYKIIEKRQSVAFWCNPISGHATLYWYQQILGQGPKLLIQFQNNGVVDDSQLPKDRFSAERLKGVDSTLKIQPAKLEDSAVYLCASSSARVSEQFFGPGTRLTVL.

This clonotype has a count of ten or more. This chain uses TRBV28 with TRBJ2-1; possibly TRBD2 for D (5 bases). V shed 4 bases and J shed 4 bases, with 14 bases lying between them. Germline V lookup: CDR1 MDHEN, CDR2 SYDVKM. The CDR3 has 15 amino acids. CDR3 coding DNA: TGTGCCAGCAGTTGGGAGACTACCAATTACAATGAGCAGTTCTTC. Translated: CASSWETTNYNEQFF.

This clonotype was recorded a few times. CDR3 residues: CASSQDRQGATGELFF. In DNA form, the CDR3 reads TGCGCCAGCAGCCAAGATCGCCAGGGGGCGACCGGGGAGCTGTTTTTT. The rearrangement links TRBV4-1 to TRBJ2-2; 8 bases agree with TRBD1. The CDR3 is made up of 16 amino acids. V shed 0 bases and J 5 bases; nucleotides not matched to a gene: 5. Germline V gene data show CDR1 as MGHRA and CDR2 as YSYEKL.

This clonotype was seen a few times. This rearrangement joins TRBV5-1 to TRBJ2-7, with 7 nucleotides matching TRBD2. J lost 5 bases, V lost 0 bases, and 5 bases had no gene match. This CDR3 contains 14 residues. Germline V lookup: CDR1 SGHRS, CDR2 YFSETQ. The CDR3 loop is CASSLGPTSDEQYF. CDR3 DNA sequence: TGCGCCAGCAGCTTGGGACCTACTAGCGACGAGCAGTACTTC. The full variable domain, its missing parts supplied by reference TRBV5-1 and TRBJ2-7, is KAGVTQTPRYLIKTRGQQVTLSCSPISGHRSVSWYQQTPGQGLQFLFEYFSETQRNKGNFPGRFSGRQFSNSRSEMNVSTLELGDSALYLCASSLGPTSDEQYFGPGTRLTVT.

The CDR3 coding sequence is TGCAGTGCTAGGCGGGCGCCGGGAACTGAAGCTTTCTTT. As protein: CSARRAPGTEAFF. The V and J genes are TRBV20-1 and TRBJ1-1; D is unresolved. The CDR3 is 13 amino acids. V was trimmed by 3 bases and J by 5 bases, leaving 13 bases between them. The germline V gene encodes CDR1 DFQATT and CDR2 SNEGSKA (reference sequence).

This clonotype was counted only a few times. This chain connects TRBV6-5 to TRBJ1-2; TRBD1 matches 7 bases. The germline CDR1 and CDR2 sequences are MNHEY and SVGAGI. The CDR3 has 16 residues. V was pared by 5 bases and J by 4 bases, with 13 bases of the junction left unmatched. CDR3: CASSTNTGARTYGYTF. The CDR3, as DNA: TGTGCCAGCAGTACCAATACAGGGGCCAGGACCTATGGCTACACCTTC.

This clonotype was counted ten times or more. This sequence joins TRBV29-1 and TRBJ2-5, with a possible D match to TRBD2 (7 bases). Trimming stripped 5 bases from V and 4 bases from J, with 11 bases between. The CDR3 has 12 residues. The V gene's germline CDR1 is SQVTM and CDR2 ANQGSEA. CDR3 region: CSVRGARETQYF. DNA of the CDR3: TGCAGCGTTCGGGGGGCCCGAGAGACCCAGTACTTC.

The chain's CDR3 is CASSLEQGAEETQYF. CDR3 sequence (DNA): TGCGCCAGCAGCTTGGAACAGGGGGCCGAAGAGACCCAGTACTTC. The chain links TRBV5-1 to TRBJ2-5; TRBD1 matches 9 bases. After removal of 0 bases from V and 3 bases from J, the junction contained 3 bases not matched to a gene. This CDR3 contains 15 residues. Germline CDR1 SGHRS, CDR2 YFSETQ. The complete variable domain, with remaining parts taken from reference TRBV5-1 and TRBJ2-5, reads KAGVTQTPRYLIKTRGQQVTLSCSPISGHRSVSWYQQTPGQGLQFLFEYFSETQRNKGNFPGRFSGRQFSNSRSEMNVSTLELGDSALYLCASSLEQGAEETQYFGPGTRLLVL.

This clonotype was observed a few times. The rearrangement uses TRBV20-1 and TRBJ2-1; 10 nucleotides agree with TRBD2. V dropped 1 base and J dropped 1; count of bases not matched to a gene: 10. Germline V gene sequence: CDR1 DFQATT, CDR2 SNEGSKA (reference sequence). The CDR3 contains 18 residues. CDR3 in DNA: TGCAGTGCTAGAGGCTGGGCTAGCGGGAGAGGATCCTACAATGAGCAGTTCTTC. This codes for CSARGWASGRGSYNEQFF.

This clonotype was detected many times. The V and J genes are TRBV9 and TRBJ2-2; the D gene is possibly TRBD2 (6 bases). V was shortened by 0 bases and J by 7 bases, with 13 bases between the two germline ends. The CDR3 sequence is 15 residues long. The germline V gene has CDR1 SGDLS and CDR2 YYNGEE. The CDR3 spells CASSVGGTGGGELFF. Here the CDR3 DNA reads TGTGCCAGCAGCGTAGGCGGGACTGGGGGCGGGGAGCTGTTTTTT.

The chain uses TRBV29-1 and TRBJ2-2; 7 nucleotides line up with TRBD1. This CDR3 is 14 amino acids long. Trimming took 7 bases from V and 4 from J; bases not matched to a gene: 9. Germline V gene sequence: CDR1 SQVTM, CDR2 ANQGSEA. As DNA, the CDR3 is TGCAGCGCGATCGTGACAGGGACCACCGGGGAGCTGTTTTTT. It codes for CSAIVTGTTGELFF.

In its sample, this clonotype was seen a few times. This chain connects TRBV30 to TRBJ1-4; 8 nucleotides align to TRBD1. V gave up 1 base and J gave up 5 bases; unmatched junction bases: 0. The germline V gene encodes CDR1 GTSNPN and CDR2 SVGIG (reference sequence). The CDR3 spans 13 residues. In DNA, the CDR3 is TGTGCCTGGAGTGGACAGGGGAATGAAAAACTGTTTTTT. Protein sequence: CAWSGQGNEKLFF.

This clonotype was observed at least ten times. This chain connects TRBV7-9 to TRBJ2-2; D assignment may be TRBD1 or TRBD2 (5 bases each). Between the trimmed V and J ends, which lost 6 bases and 2 bases, there was a span of 13 bases. From germline, CDR1 is SEHNR and CDR2 FQNEAQ (reference sequence). This CDR3 spans 15 amino acids. The CDR3, as DNA: TGTGCCAGCAGGGGACGCAGGCGCAACACCGGGGAGCTGTTTTTT. This sequence encodes CASRGRRRNTGELFF.

The chain has TRBV6-5 and TRBJ2-7; no firm D call. Germline loops: CDR1 MNHEY, CDR2 SVGAGI. The CDR3 extends over 15 amino acids. V lost 5 bases and J lost 7, with 21 bases in between. This chain's CDR3 is CASSNRKGGLGEQYF. CDR3 DNA sequence: TGTGCCAGCAGTAACCGAAAGGGTGGGTTAGGGGAGCAGTACTTC.

V gene TRBV15 combines with J gene TRBJ2-5, with unresolved D. Germline values: CDR1 LNHNV, CDR2 YYDKDF (reference sequence). There are 13 residues in the CDR3. V lost 0 bases and J 7 bases, leaving 9 bases between the germline ends. CDR3 residues: CATSREAAWTQYF. Written as DNA, the CDR3 is TGTGCCACCAGCAGAGAGGCAGCTTGGACCCAGTACTTC.

The V gene is TRBV6-5, the J gene TRBJ2-7; 7 bases are a match to TRBD2. V dropped 7 bases and J dropped 5; count of bases not matched to a gene: 11. This CDR3 region has 14 residues. The V gene's germline CDR1 is MNHEY and CDR2 SVGAGI. For the CDR3, the DNA is TGTGCCAGCACCCACCAGGGAGGGATCGACGAGCAGTACTTC. Its protein product is CASTHQGGIDEQYF.